These 24 T cell receptor beta chains were all obtained from the same sample, sequenced in a study of Graves' ophthalmopathy and Graves' hyperthyroidism (dated 2018 in TCRdb). The sequencer listed for this sample is Illumina HiSeq 2000. For repertoire sequencing, the TCR beta CDR3 regions were amplified from RNA transcripts. The first round was an RT-PCR using HTBI primers with the Qiagen OneStep RT-PCR kit, and this first round was followed by a second-round multiplex PCR, then size selection and purification. The public sequencing data were trimmed at Q25 with fastp and processed into clonotypes with MiXCR by TCRdb, which kept only in-frame beta chains. Rows merge per CDR3 protein into single entries with the most common DNA and genes. The sample has about 400,000 distinct CDR3 sequences on record, around 20% of them singletons. About 1.6% of the sample is taken by the ten largest. Sequenced sample: peripheral blood. These receptors were obtained from a woman aged 18 to 35 with Graves' ophthalmopathy. Donor details come from another sample of the same person, matched by shared clones.

This clonotype was observed a handful of times. The gene calls are TRBV2 and TRBJ1-2, with a possible D match to TRBD1 (6 bases). This CDR3 is built from 14 residues. V lost 6 bases to trimming and J lost 0 bases, with 11 bases between them. Per germline, CDR1 SNHLY and CDR2 FYNNEI. The CDR3 DNA is TGTGCCAGCAGCTGGGACACAACTAACTATGGCTACACCTTC. Its protein is CASSWDTTNYGYTF.

This clonotype showed up many times. This sequence joins TRBV5-1 and TRBJ2-7; D is ambiguous. Trimming cost V 0 bases and J 2 bases, with 12 bases left between them. The CDR3 extends over 15 amino acids. Germline V gives CDR1 SGHRS, CDR2 YFSETQ. The CDR3 DNA reads TGCGCCAGCAGCTTGGCTCCCCTACCCACCTACGAGCAGTACTTC. Protein product: CASSLAPLPTYEQYF.

This clonotype was seen repeatedly, ten times or more. The chain employs TRBV6-2 or TRBV6-3 and TRBJ1-5; TRBD1 agrees at 7 bases. Germline CDR1 and CDR2: MNHEY and SVGEGT. Trimming at V came to 6 bases and at J to 1 base, leaving 3 bases not matched to a gene. This CDR3 is 14 amino acids long. The CDR3 loop reads CASSHRGSNQPQHF. The CDR3 DNA follows: TGTGCCAGCAGCCACAGGGGCAGCAATCAGCCCCAGCATTTT.

This clonotype was detected ten times or more. The chain uses TRBV28 and TRBJ2-7; 8 bases map to TRBD2. Looked up from germline, CDR1 is MDHEN and CDR2 is SYDVKM. CDR3 length: 16 amino acids. The junction had 9 bases not matched to a gene; V was cut back by 5 bases and J by 0 bases. DNA of the CDR3: TGTGCCAGCAGTCGAGAGGGACTAGTCCTCTCCTACGAGCAGTACTTC. Translating gives CASSREGLVLSYEQYF.

V gene TRBV6-5 combines with J gene TRBJ2-7; 10 bases are a match to TRBD2. Trimming cost V 4 bases and J 0 bases; bases outside gene matches: 6. The CDR3 loop spans 16 amino acids. Germline V CDR1 and CDR2: MNHEY, SVGAGI. The CDR3 coding sequence is TGTGCCAGCAGTTCCCGAAGGACTAGCGGCTCCTACGAGCAGTACTTC. Amino acids: CASSSRRTSGSYEQYF.

The sample holds many counts of this clonotype. The chain recombines TRBV20-1 with TRBJ2-5, with D possibly TRBD2 on 6 matching bases. Between the trimmed V and J ends, which lost 2 bases and 7 bases, there was a span of 17 bases. The germline CDR1 and CDR2 sequences are DFQATT and SNEGSKA (reference sequence). The CDR3 totals 14 residues. CDR3 amino acids: CSARWRGTKGTQYF. The CDR3 DNA follows: TGCAGTGCTAGATGGCGCGGGACCAAGGGGACCCAGTACTTC.

The chain employs TRBV11-2 and TRBJ2-7; no clear D gene. Germline CDR1 is SGHAT and CDR2 is FQNNGV. The CDR3 contains 13 residues. V was trimmed by 3 bases and J by 3 bases, leaving 9 bases between them. In nucleotides, the CDR3 is TGTGCCAGCAGCTTGAATTACCTCTACGAGCAGTACTTC. Translated, it gives CASSLNYLYEQYF. Full variable domain (missing parts from reference TRBV11-2 and TRBJ2-7): EAGVAQSPRYKIIEKRQSVAFWCNPISGHATLYWYQQILGQGPKLLIQFQNNGVVDDSQLPKDRFSAERLKGVDSTLKIQPAKLEDSAVYLCASSLNYLYEQYFGPGTRLTVT.

This clonotype was picked up a small number of times. V is TRBV7-8 and J is TRBJ1-5, with no clear D. The CDR3 has 15 amino acids. V gave up 6 bases and J gave up 5 bases, with 17 bases separating them. CDR1 SGHVS and CDR2 FQNEAQ come from the germline V gene. The CDR3 here is CASRQGGRFDQPQHF. The CDR3 nucleotides are TGTGCCAGCAGACAAGGAGGCAGGTTCGATCAGCCCCAGCATTTT.

This clonotype came up many times. The chain is built from TRBV6-2 or TRBV6-3 and TRBJ2-7; D unresolved. Trimming removed 2 bases at V and 3 bases at J, with 11 bases between. From germline, CDR1 is MNHEY and CDR2 SVGEGT. The CDR3 sequence is 14 residues long. CDR3 in DNA: TGTGCCAGCAGTTACGGGCAGGCCCTCTACGAGCAGTACTTC. Translating it yields CASSYGQALYEQYF.

The genes are TRBV28 and TRBJ2-4, with TRBD1 matching over 9 bases. CDR3 size: 15 residues. CDR1 is MDHEN and CDR2 is SYDVKM in the germline V gene. The ends lost 4 bases at V and 6 bases at J; junction bases unmatched: 7. The CDR3 sequence is CASSYTGGLGNIQYF. CDR3 DNA: TGTGCCAGCAGTTACACAGGGGGCTTAGGAAACATTCAGTACTTC.

In its sample, this clonotype was seen many times. This chain connects TRBV20-1 to TRBJ2-5; TRBD1 matches at 8 bases. The CDR3 loop spans 18 amino acids. J gave up 5 bases and V 1 base, and 18 bases lay outside the gene matches. CDR1 and CDR2 from the germline V gene are DFQATT and SNEGSKA (reference sequence). Written as DNA, the CDR3 is TGCAGTGCTAGAGGAGGGGGCCTGACGGGACAGGTTTGGGAGACCCAGTACTTC. As protein: CSARGGGLTGQVWETQYF.

There are many counts of this clonotype. This rearrangement joins TRBV27 to TRBJ2-2, with TRBD2 identical over 13 bases. Germline V gene data show CDR1 as MNHEY and CDR2 as SMNVEV (reference sequence). The CDR3 totals 16 residues. V was clipped by 2 bases and J by 5 bases; unmatched bases: 2. Written as DNA, the CDR3 is TGTGCCAGCAGTTTAGGACTAGCGGGGGAGACCGGGGAGCTGTTTTTT. Translated: CASSLGLAGETGELFF.

There are many counts of this clonotype. A read error may be the cause here, since a much bigger clone is one base away. The chain has TRBV12-3 or TRBV12-4 and TRBJ1-3; D is ambiguous. This CDR3 comprises 13 residues. The DNA of the CDR3 is TGTGCCAGCAGTTTAGGGGCGGGAAACACCACATATTTT. It is translated as CASSLGAGNTTYF.

The chain links TRBV7-8 to TRBJ2-7, with a possible D match to TRBD1 (5 bases). V was pared by 3 bases and J by 0 bases, with 12 bases between. CDR1 and CDR2 from the germline V gene are SGHVS and FQNEAQ. The CDR3 spans 15 residues. The CDR3 coding sequence is TGTGCCAGCAGCTTTGGGGCAGGCCCCTCCTACGAGCAGTACTTC. Translation gives CASSFGAGPSYEQYF.

This clonotype is labeled as medium-sized. The chain joins TRBV6-2 or TRBV6-3 to TRBJ1-1; unclear D gene. Germline lookup yields CDR1 MNHEY and CDR2 SVGEGT. The germline V and J ends were trimmed by 5 bases and 1 base, with 2 bases remaining between them. The CDR3 has 11 residues. CDR3 nucleotide sequence: TGTGCCAGCAGTAGGAACACTGAAGCTTTCTTT. This codes for CASSRNTEAFF.

In its sample, this clonotype was seen many times. The V and J genes are TRBV24-1 and TRBJ2-7; D gene ambiguous. V was clipped by 4 bases and J by 3 bases, with 3 bases between them. Germline values: CDR1 KGHDR, CDR2 SFDVKD. This CDR3 is built from 11 residues. The CDR3 sequence is CATSDLYEQYF. DNA of the CDR3: TGTGCCACCAGTGACCTCTACGAGCAGTACTTC.

This clonotype turned up a few times. The rearrangement joins TRBV3-1 to TRBJ1-2; the D is unclear. The germline CDR1 and CDR2 sequences are LGHDT and YNNKEL (reference sequence). This CDR3 has 14 residues. The V and J ends lost 4 bases and 5 bases respectively, with 14 bases between them. The CDR3 DNA follows: TGTGCCAGCAGCCCACGACTCGCGGGATATGGCTACACCTTC. The encoded protein is CASSPRLAGYGYTF.

This clonotype was detected many times. The J gene is TRBJ2-7, the V gene TRBV28, with 9 positions matching TRBD1. This CDR3 contains 15 residues. Trimming cost V 4 bases and J 4 bases; bases outside gene matches: 8. CDR1 and CDR2 from the germline V gene are MDHEN and SYDVKM. CDR3 coding DNA: TGTGCCAGCAGTTCCCCCGGGACAGGGCAATACGAGCAGTACTTC. The encoded protein is CASSSPGTGQYEQYF.

This clonotype occurred many times. This chain links TRBV18 with TRBJ2-5, with no clear D. Germline CDR1 and CDR2: KGHSH and LQKENI. Between the trimmed V and J ends, which lost 4 bases and 5 bases, there was a span of 17 bases. The length of the CDR3 is 15 residues. The chain's CDR3 is CASSLLQARRETQYF. The CDR3 DNA reads as TGTGCCAGCTCACTATTACAAGCCCGGCGGGAGACCCAGTACTTC.

This clonotype was counted ten times or more. The rearrangement joins TRBV18 to TRBJ1-1, with D possibly matching TRBD1 (6 bases). The CDR3 is 15 residues long. Trimming removed 6 bases at V and 4 bases at J, with 18 bases between. Germline V gives CDR1 KGHSH, CDR2 LQKENI. The CDR3 loop is CASSSLGAGGTEAFF. The DNA for the CDR3 is TGTGCCAGCTCTTCCCTGGGGGCGGGTGGCACTGAAGCTTTCTTT.

This clonotype showed up just a few times. V usage is TRBV28 and J usage is TRBJ2-7; the match to TRBD1 covers 8 bases. J lost 2 bases, V lost 8 bases, and 5 bases had no gene match. Germline V CDR1 and CDR2: MDHEN, SYDVKM. This CDR3 is built from 13 residues. Here the CDR3 DNA reads TGTGCCAGCGGAAACAGGGGGGCCTACGAGCAGTACTTC. This translates into CASGNRGAYEQYF.

In this sample, this clonotype turned up many times. The V call is TRBV11-2, the J call TRBJ2-2; D gene uncertain. Germline CDR1 and CDR2: SGHAT and FQNNGV. This CDR3 comprises 15 residues. Trimming shortened V by 8 bases and J by 2 bases, and 15 bases separated the two germline ends. The CDR3 region has the DNA TGTGCCAGCGGATCCTCCGGGTTAAACACCGGGGAGCTGTTTTTT. Its translation: CASGSSGLNTGELFF.

This clonotype was counted at least ten times. The gene calls are TRBV30 and TRBJ1-5, with TRBD1 identical over 7 bases. Germline trimming cut 7 bases from V and 4 bases from J; bases unmatched to any gene: 13. Germline CDR1 reads GTSNPN; CDR2 reads SVGIG (reference sequence). This CDR3 spans 15 amino acids. The DNA of the CDR3 is TGTGCCTTGGGCAGACAGGGAATCTTTAATCAGCCCCAGCATTTT. Translated: CALGRQGIFNQPQHF. Looking up the rest from reference TRBV30 and TRBJ1-5 gives the full variable domain: SQTIHQWPATLVQPVGSPLSLECTVEGTSNPNLYWYRQAAGRGLQLLFYSVGIGQISSEVPQNLSASRPQDRQFILSSKKLLLSDSGFYLCALGRQGIFNQPQHFGDGTRLSIL.

This clonotype was detected once. The rearrangement uses TRBV12-5 and TRBJ2-7, with D hard to call. V gave up 5 bases and J gave up 7 bases, with 12 bases separating them. This CDR3 is 12 amino acids long. CDR1 and CDR2 (germline): LGHNT, FRNRAP. The CDR3 reads CASGPESLEQYF. The CDR3 DNA sequence: TGTGCTAGTGGTCCTGAATCGTTGGAGCAGTACTTC.